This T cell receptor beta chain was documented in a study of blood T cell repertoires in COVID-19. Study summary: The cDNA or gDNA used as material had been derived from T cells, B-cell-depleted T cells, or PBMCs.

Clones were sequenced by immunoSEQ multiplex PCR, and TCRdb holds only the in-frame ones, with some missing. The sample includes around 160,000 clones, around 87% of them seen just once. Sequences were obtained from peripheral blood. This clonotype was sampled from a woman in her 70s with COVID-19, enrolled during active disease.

The DNA of the CDR3 is TGTGCCAGCAGCTTGGCATCCTCTGGAAACACCATATATTTT. This sequence encodes CASSLASSGNTIYF. J is TRBJ1-3 and V is TRBV5-6; no clear D gene. V was pared by 0 bases and J by 0 bases, with 4 bases between. The germline gives CDR1 SGHDT, CDR2 YYEEEE. The CDR3 sequence is 14 residues long.